The rows below give T cell receptor beta chains drawn from one sample of a study of siplizumab effects on memory and regulatory T cells. Here immunoSEQ multiplex PCR was the method, and the copy in TCRdb shows in-frame clones only, minus some. The sample has about 110,000 clones; roughly 92% are singletons. Material for sequencing was CD4+ T cells sorted from blood. These receptors were taken from a human donor in good health. CDR3s include the opening cysteine and the closing phenylalanine or tryptophan. A D gene is named only where the DNA matches it firmly.

v_call d_call cdr3_aa
TRBV5-5 - CASRPLATYEQYF
TRBV5-1 - CASSLGGFSYEQYF
TRBV30 - CASMDGGHYEQYF
TRBV19 - CASSIGPQEGSPQHF
TRBV9 TRBD1 CASSVDQGGSKNIQYF
TRBV9 - CASSVGSGHQPQHF
TRBV10-1 - CASSEGSTNTGELFF
TRBV7-9 - CASSLVLGGRQNTEAFF
TRBV19 - CASSSVEGVTDTQYF
TRBV27 - CASGSRTNYNEQFF
TRBV15 - CATSRGGRGGANEKLFF
TRBV7-9 TRBD1 CASHAGTAPTGELFF
TRBV6-6 TRBD2 CASSPGLAGGNEQFF
TRBV11-2 - CASSLDGPRGETQYF
TRBV29-1 TRBD1 CSVQGALNTEAFF
TRBV6-6 - CASSYQFTEEQFF
TRBV19 TRBD1 CASRGTEKGNQPQHF
TRBV11-2 TRBD2 CASSLAAGGKNIQYF
TRBV6-1 - CASTSDGGGTEAFF
TRBV6-6 - CASSSLLESYGYTF
TRBV6-5 TRBD1 CASSRGVGQGSEQFF
TRBV6-1 - CASSEGAWEQYF
TRBV7-2 - CASSLGGVWGYTF
TRBV6-4 - CASSDDSRVNEQFF
TRBV5-4 TRBD1 CASSLPTGVGGYTF
TRBV28 - CASSLLGTRITYEQYF
TRBV27 - CASSLIAARGGYTF
TRBV11-2 - CASSWGPRETPMNTEAFF
TRBV19 - CASSIGTAGPHQPQHF
TRBV28 - CASSRKYGQGYGYTF
TRBV29-1 - CSVEGDITYEQYF
TRBV6-1 - CASGGTGQINQPQHF
TRBV30 - CASSTGELFF
TRBV6-5 - CASGLEPTYEQYF
TRBV11-1 TRBD1 CASSSLDREGYTF
TRBV14 - CASSRGERNGYTF
TRBV5-4 - CASSLISRDNEQFF
TRBV5-1 - CASSSSGMDYEQYF
TRBV6-5 - CASSSRTASYEQYF
TRBV18 - CASSPQRVQKETQYF
TRBV5-1 - CASSSGGTQETQYF
TRBV2 - CASSGSGNTIYF
TRBV6-5 - CASSRQLSSYNEQFF
TRBV21-1 - CASSDRRGREKLFF
TRBV4-1 - CASSQHPLTGELFF
TRBV5-5 - CASSPRGMNTEAFF
TRBV11-2 TRBD2 CASRGGRGPTYNEQFF
TRBV6-1 - CASSAGARETQYF